These T cell receptor beta chains were read from a single sample in a study of blood T cell repertoires in COVID-19. Using immunoSEQ multiplex PCR, the repertoire was profiled, and TCRdb retains in-frame clones only, with some absent. The sample lists under 200,000 clones, roughly 87% occurring once. The sample taken for sequencing was peripheral blood. The receptors originated from a man aged 55-75 years with active or convalescent COVID-19. Each CDR3 is given with its conserved first and last residue. A D gene is named only where the DNA matches it firmly. Where a row states a size, it is once, few, many or the class of an expanded clone; other rows omit it.

size: -; D: -; J: TRBJ1-6; V: TRBV2; DNA: TGTGCCAGCAACGATGAAGGGAGTATCTCACCCCTCCACTTT; CDR3: CASNDEGSISPLHF
size: -; D: TRBD1; J: TRBJ2-3; V: TRBV14; DNA: TGTGCCAGCAGCCAAGGGGCGGGACAGGTCTATTTAGGATCGGATACGCAGTATTTT; CDR3: CASSQGAGQVYLGSDTQYF
size: -; D: TRBD1; J: TRBJ1-5; V: TRBV5-4; DNA: TGTGCCAGCAGCTTGGGAGGGGGCATTAACAGCAATCAGCCCCAGCATTTT; CDR3: CASSLGGGINSNQPQHF
size: -; D: -; J: TRBJ2-2; V: TRBV11-2; DNA: TGTGCCAGCAGCTTAATGGTGGCAGGGTACGGGGAGCTGTTTTTT; CDR3: CASSLMVAGYGELFF
size: -; D: TRBD2; J: TRBJ2-7; V: TRBV2; DNA: TGTGCCAGCAGTAGTAGCGGGGGGGGTAGCTACGAGCAGTACTTC; CDR3: CASSSSGGGSYEQYF
size: -; D: -; J: TRBJ1-2; V: TRBV3-1/TRBV3-2; DNA: TGTGCCAGCAGCCAATCAGGGGTCGAGGTCTATGGCTACACCTTC; CDR3: CASSQSGVEVYGYTF
size: -; D: -; J: TRBJ2-7; V: TRBV10-3; DNA: TGTGCCTCCCAGGGGTCTGCCTACGAGCAGTACTTC; CDR3: CASQGSAYEQYF
size: -; D: TRBD2; J: TRBJ2-7; V: TRBV27; DNA: TGTGCCAGCAGTTTCGGGACTACCTACGAGCAGTACTTC; CDR3: CASSFGTTYEQYF
size: few; D: TRBD1; J: TRBJ1-4; V: TRBV6-5; DNA: TGTGCCAGCAGTCGGACAGGTCTTGGACTGTTTTTT; CDR3: CASSRTGLGLFF
size: -; D: -; J: TRBJ1-5; V: TRBV2; DNA: TGTGCCAGCAGTGAAATTGCAGGGCCAGAGCCCCAGCATTTT; CDR3: CASSEIAGPEPQHF
size: once; D: TRBD2; J: TRBJ2-3; V: TRBV5-1; DNA: TGCGCCAGCAGCCGCCCCGGGACTAGCGGGGGCACAGATACGCAGTATTTT; CDR3: CASSRPGTSGGTDTQYF
size: -; D: TRBD2; J: TRBJ2-3; V: TRBV7-3; DNA: TGTGCCAGCAGCTTAGTAAGCGGGGGCGCAGATACGCAGTATTTT; CDR3: CASSLVSGGADTQYF
size: once; D: -; J: TRBJ1-2; V: TRBV6-1; DNA: TGTGCCAGCAGTGACCCATGGGAGAGGGGGTATGGCTACACCTTC; CDR3: CASSDPWERGYGYTF
size: once; D: TRBD2; J: TRBJ2-1; V: TRBV9; DNA: TGTGCCAGCAGCGTGGGGACTAGCGGGGGGAGCTCCTACAATGAGCAGTTCTTC; CDR3: CASSVGTSGGSSYNEQFF
size: -; D: TRBD1; J: TRBJ2-7; V: TRBV20-1; DNA: TGCAGTGCTACGGACAGGTACGAGCAGTACTTC; CDR3: CSATDRYEQYF
size: once; D: -; J: TRBJ1-2; V: TRBV19; DNA: TGTGCCAGTAGTAGGGGGGGCGATGGCTACACCTTC; CDR3: CASSRGGDGYTF
size: -; D: -; J: TRBJ1-1; V: TRBV6-5; DNA: TGTGCCAGCAGTTACTCGTGGCAGGGTTTCACTGAAGCTTTCTTT; CDR3: CASSYSWQGFTEAFF
size: -; D: -; J: TRBJ2-7; V: TRBV7-8; DNA: TGTGCCAGCAGCTTTCAACCGTGGAGCTCCTACGAGCAGTACTTC; CDR3: CASSFQPWSSYEQYF
size: -; D: TRBD1; J: TRBJ2-1; V: TRBV6-5; DNA: TGTGCCAGCAGGCCGGGACAGGGTTCCTACAATGAGCAGTTCTTC; CDR3: CASRPGQGSYNEQFF
size: -; D: -; J: TRBJ1-2; V: TRBV18; DNA: TGTGCCAGCTCACCATCGGGTTCTCGAAAGGGCTACACCTTC; CDR3: CASSPSGSRKGYTF
size: -; D: -; J: TRBJ1-6; V: TRBV27; DNA: TGTGCCAGCAGTCAGGACAGTCGGAATTCACCCCTCCACTTT; CDR3: CASSQDSRNSPLHF
size: many; D: -; J: TRBJ1-6; V: TRBV5-1; DNA: TGCGCCAGCAGCTTGGGTCAGGAAGGCCGGTCACCCCTCCACTTT; CDR3: CASSLGQEGRSPLHF
size: once; D: -; J: TRBJ2-5; V: TRBV5-1; DNA: TGCGCCAGCAGCTTGGGGGGGCGGCAAGAGACCCAGTACTTC; CDR3: CASSLGGRQETQYF
size: -; D: -; J: TRBJ1-3; V: TRBV12-3/TRBV12-4; DNA: TGTGCCAGCAACTGGAGGGGAAACACCATATATTTT; CDR3: CASNWRGNTIYF
size: -; D: -; J: TRBJ1-4; V: TRBV5-6; DNA: TGTGCCAGCAGCTTCATAGGGGGAGCTAATGAAAAACTGTTTTTT; CDR3: CASSFIGGANEKLFF
size: -; D: -; J: TRBJ2-7; V: TRBV7-9; DNA: TGTGCCAGCAGCACAGATACCTACGAGCAGTACTTC; CDR3: CASSTDTYEQYF
size: few; D: TRBD1; J: TRBJ2-7; V: TRBV7-6; DNA: TGTGCCAGCAGCTCGGACAGGTTGTACGAGCAGTACTTC; CDR3: CASSSDRLYEQYF
size: few; D: -; J: TRBJ2-4; V: TRBV4-1; DNA: TGCGCCAGCAGCCCCGGTATTTCCATTCAGTACTTC; CDR3: CASSPGISIQYF
size: -; D: -; J: TRBJ2-1; V: TRBV6-5; DNA: TGTGCCAGCAGCTTGCAGGGATTCTACAATGAGCAGTTCTTC; CDR3: CASSLQGFYNEQFF
size: -; D: -; J: TRBJ1-6; V: TRBV7-3; DNA: TGTGCCAGCAGCTTAACGCAGAATTCACCCCTCCACTTT; CDR3: CASSLTQNSPLHF
size: -; D: -; J: TRBJ1-5; V: TRBV18; DNA: TGTGCCAGCTCACTACAAGCGTGGGGCGGGGATCAGCCCCAGCATTTT; CDR3: CASSLQAWGGDQPQHF
size: -; D: TRBD1; J: TRBJ1-4; V: TRBV2; DNA: TGTGCCAGCAGTGAGGTGGGACAGTTAAATGAAAAACTGTTTTTT; CDR3: CASSEVGQLNEKLFF
size: -; D: -; J: TRBJ2-3; V: TRBV19; DNA: TGTGCCAGCGGACTACCTCAGGATACGCAGTATTTT; CDR3: CASGLPQDTQYF
size: -; D: TRBD1; J: TRBJ2-7; V: TRBV7-6; DNA: TGTGCCAGCAGCTTAGCTGCACAGGGGGGCTACGAGCAGTACTTC; CDR3: CASSLAAQGGYEQYF
size: once; D: TRBD1; J: TRBJ2-3; V: TRBV7-9; DNA: TGTGCCAGCAGCTTAATCAAGGGGGCGTCGAGAGATACGCAGTATTTT; CDR3: CASSLIKGASRDTQYF
size: once; D: TRBD1; J: TRBJ2-6; V: TRBV3-1/TRBV3-2; DNA: TGTGCCAGCAGCCGTAAGGGGGCAGGGGCCAACGTCCTGACTTTC; CDR3: CASSRKGAGANVLTF
size: -; D: TRBD1; J: TRBJ2-7; V: TRBV9; DNA: TGTGCCAGCAGCCCCCGGCAGGGGGCATCCTACGAGCAGTACTTC; CDR3: CASSPRQGASYEQYF
size: -; D: TRBD1; J: TRBJ1-3; V: TRBV27; DNA: TGTGCCAGCAGTACGGGTACCGGGACAGGGGTAAACACCATATATTTT; CDR3: CASSTGTGTGVNTIYF
size: -; D: TRBD1; J: TRBJ1-2; V: TRBV12-3/TRBV12-4; DNA: TGTGCCAGCACCTTACAGGGGGGATATGGCTACACCTTC; CDR3: CASTLQGGYGYTF
size: -; D: TRBD1; J: TRBJ2-1; V: TRBV11-2; DNA: TGTGCCAGCAGCTTTTATGGGGACAGGGGGCGCAATGAGCAGTTCTTC; CDR3: CASSFYGDRGRNEQFF
size: -; D: -; J: TRBJ1-2; V: TRBV7-2; DNA: TGTGCCAGCAGCTTCAGCGGATACGGTGGCTACACCTTC; CDR3: CASSFSGYGGYTF
size: -; D: -; J: TRBJ1-3; V: TRBV19; DNA: TGTGCCAGTAGTATCCGAACAGGGACCTCTGGAAACACCATATATTTT; CDR3: CASSIRTGTSGNTIYF
size: -; D: TRBD2; J: TRBJ2-3; V: TRBV29-1; DNA: TGCAGCGTTAGGACTAGCGGGGCAGGAGATACGCAGTATTTT; CDR3: CSVRTSGAGDTQYF
size: -; D: -; J: TRBJ2-5; V: TRBV7-9; DNA: TGTGCCAGCAGCTCACAGATGGAGACCCAGTACTTC; CDR3: CASSSQMETQYF
size: -; D: TRBD2; J: TRBJ2-5; V: TRBV18; DNA: TGTGCCAGCTCACCAGGAGCGGGGGGCCAAGAGACCCAGTACTTC; CDR3: CASSPGAGGQETQYF
size: -; D: TRBD1; J: TRBJ1-1; V: TRBV6-5; DNA: TGTGCCAGCCGCCGGGACAGCGTGAACACTGAAGCTTTCTTT; CDR3: CASRRDSVNTEAFF
size: -; D: TRBD2; J: TRBJ2-3; V: TRBV30; DNA: TGTGCCTGGAGGGGACTAGCGCATACAGATACGCAGTATTTT; CDR3: CAWRGLAHTDTQYF
size: -; D: -; J: TRBJ2-1; V: TRBV6-1; DNA: TGTGCCAGCAGTGTAGGAGGGACGATTGCCTCCTACAATGAGCAGTTCTTC; CDR3: CASSVGGTIASYNEQFF
size: -; D: -; J: TRBJ2-1; V: TRBV19; DNA: TGTGCCAGTAGTATAAGTCCAGGGGCCTACAATGAGCAGTTCTTC; CDR3: CASSISPGAYNEQFF
size: -; D: -; J: TRBJ2-7; V: TRBV21-1; DNA: TGTGCCAGCAGCAAAGATGTCGGACAGGAAGACTCCTACGAGCAGTACTTC; CDR3: CASSKDVGQEDSYEQYF
size: -; D: -; J: TRBJ2-4; V: TRBV21-1; DNA: TGTGCCAGCAGACTCGGGACTAGCGGGGTCTTAGCCAAAAACATTCAGTACTTC; CDR3: CASRLGTSGVLAKNIQYF
size: -; D: TRBD1; J: TRBJ1-3; V: TRBV5-1; DNA: TGCGCCAGCAGCTTTGCCCCGGGACAGCTACTCTCTGGAAACACCATATATTTT; CDR3: CASSFAPGQLLSGNTIYF
size: -; D: -; J: TRBJ1-5; V: TRBV6-5; DNA: TGTGCCAGCAGCACGGGCCAAAGCGGACAGCCCCAGCATTTT; CDR3: CASSTGQSGQPQHF
size: -; D: -; J: TRBJ2-7; V: TRBV5-1; DNA: TGCGCCAGCAGCTTTGGTCGGGGGAACTCCTACGAGCAGTACTTC; CDR3: CASSFGRGNSYEQYF
size: once; D: -; J: TRBJ2-1; V: TRBV2; DNA: TGTGCCAGCAGGGACCCTAGAGGGGGTGAGCAGTTCTTC; CDR3: CASRDPRGGEQFF
size: -; D: -; J: TRBJ1-4; V: TRBV3-1/TRBV3-2; DNA: TGTGCCAGCAGGCCAAGAGACGGGGATGGGAAACTGTTTTTT; CDR3: CASRPRDGDGKLFF
size: -; D: -; J: TRBJ2-5; V: TRBV9; DNA: TGTGCCAGCAGCGAGTCCCTCGGCGGTCAAGAGACCCAGTACTTC; CDR3: CASSESLGGQETQYF
size: -; D: TRBD1; J: TRBJ1-1; V: TRBV15; DNA: TGTGCCACCAGCGTACGACAGGGAGGGAACACTGAAGCTTTCTTT; CDR3: CATSVRQGGNTEAFF
size: -; D: -; J: TRBJ1-1; V: TRBV30; DNA: TGTGCCTGGAGTGTATTCAGGGGTCCATCACTTGGAGCTTTCTTT; CDR3: CAWSVFRGPSLGAFF